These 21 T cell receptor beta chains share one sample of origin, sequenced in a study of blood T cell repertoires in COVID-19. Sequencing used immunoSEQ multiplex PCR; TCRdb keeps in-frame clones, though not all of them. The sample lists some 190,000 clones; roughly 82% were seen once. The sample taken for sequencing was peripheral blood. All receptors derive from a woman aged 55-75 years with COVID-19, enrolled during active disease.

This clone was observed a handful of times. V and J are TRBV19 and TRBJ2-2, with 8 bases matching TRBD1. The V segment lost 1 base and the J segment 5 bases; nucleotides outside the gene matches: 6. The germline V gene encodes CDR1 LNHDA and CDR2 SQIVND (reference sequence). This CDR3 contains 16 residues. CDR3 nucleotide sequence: TGTGCCAGTAGTATAGGGCAGGGGGCGCGGACCGGGGAGCTGTTTTTT. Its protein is CASSIGQGARTGELFF.

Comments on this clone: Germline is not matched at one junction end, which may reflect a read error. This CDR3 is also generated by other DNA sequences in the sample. This CDR3 reads CASSLIGGTGYTF. CDR3 sequence (DNA): TGTGCCAGCAGCTTAATAGGGGGTACTGGCTACACCTTT. The gene calls are TRBV5-8 and TRBJ1-2, with D perhaps matching TRBD1 (6 bases). CDR1 SGHTS and CDR2 YDEGEE come from the germline V gene. The CDR3 spans 13 residues.

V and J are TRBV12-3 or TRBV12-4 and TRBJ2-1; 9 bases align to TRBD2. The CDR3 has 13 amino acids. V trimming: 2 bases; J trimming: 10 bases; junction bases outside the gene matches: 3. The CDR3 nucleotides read TGTGCCAGCAGTTTATTGACTAGCGGAGAGCAGTTCTTC. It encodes CASSLLTSGEQFF.

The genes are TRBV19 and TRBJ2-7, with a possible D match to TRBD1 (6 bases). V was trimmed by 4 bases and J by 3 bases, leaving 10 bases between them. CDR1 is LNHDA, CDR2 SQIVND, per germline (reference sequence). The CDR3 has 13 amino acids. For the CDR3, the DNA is TGTGCCAGTAGTAGGGACAAGTACTACGAGCAGTACTTC. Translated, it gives CASSRDKYYEQYF.

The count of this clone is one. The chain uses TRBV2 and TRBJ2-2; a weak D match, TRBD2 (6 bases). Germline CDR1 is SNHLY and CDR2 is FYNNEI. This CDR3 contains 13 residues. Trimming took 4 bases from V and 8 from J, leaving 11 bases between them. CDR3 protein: CASSVREAGELFF. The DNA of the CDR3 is TGTGCCAGCAGTGTGAGGGAGGCGGGGGAGCTGTTTTTT.

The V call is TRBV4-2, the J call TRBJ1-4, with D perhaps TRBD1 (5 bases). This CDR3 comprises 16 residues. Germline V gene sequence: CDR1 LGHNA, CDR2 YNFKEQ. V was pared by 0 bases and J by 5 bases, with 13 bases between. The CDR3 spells CASSQESQGRNEKLFF. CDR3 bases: TGTGCCAGCAGCCAAGAAAGTCAGGGCCGAAATGAAAAACTGTTTTTT.

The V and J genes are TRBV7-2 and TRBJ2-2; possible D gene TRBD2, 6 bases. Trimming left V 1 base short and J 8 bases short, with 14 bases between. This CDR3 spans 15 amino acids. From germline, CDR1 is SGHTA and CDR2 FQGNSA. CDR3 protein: CASSLVVGGGGELFF. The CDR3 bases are TGTGCCAGCAGCTTAGTGGTGGGAGGAGGGGGGGAGCTGTTTTTT.

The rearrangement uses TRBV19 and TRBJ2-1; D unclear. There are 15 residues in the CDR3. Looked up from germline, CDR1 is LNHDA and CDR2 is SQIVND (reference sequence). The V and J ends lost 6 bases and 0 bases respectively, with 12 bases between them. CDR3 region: CASSYLLSSYNEQFF. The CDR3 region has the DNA TGTGCCAGTAGCTACCTTCTCTCCTCCTACAATGAGCAGTTCTTC. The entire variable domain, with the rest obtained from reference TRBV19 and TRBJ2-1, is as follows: DGGITQSPKYLFRKEGQNVTLSCEQNLNHDAMYWYRQDPGQGLRLIYYSQIVNDFQKGDIAEGYSVSREKKESFPLTVTSAQKNPTAFYLCASSYLLSSYNEQFFGPGTRLTVL.

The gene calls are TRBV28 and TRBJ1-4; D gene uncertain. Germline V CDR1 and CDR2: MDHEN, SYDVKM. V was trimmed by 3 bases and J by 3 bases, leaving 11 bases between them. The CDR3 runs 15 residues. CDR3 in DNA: TGTGCCAGCAGTTTTCCGGTTGGTCCTAATGAAAAACTGTTTTTT. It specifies CASSFPVGPNEKLFF.

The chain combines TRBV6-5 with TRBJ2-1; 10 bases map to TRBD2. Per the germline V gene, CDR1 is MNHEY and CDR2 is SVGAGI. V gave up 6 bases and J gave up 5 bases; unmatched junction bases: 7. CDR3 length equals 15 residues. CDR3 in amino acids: CASRTSSGSHNEQFF. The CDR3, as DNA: TGTGCCAGCAGAACCTCTAGCGGGAGCCACAATGAGCAGTTCTTC.

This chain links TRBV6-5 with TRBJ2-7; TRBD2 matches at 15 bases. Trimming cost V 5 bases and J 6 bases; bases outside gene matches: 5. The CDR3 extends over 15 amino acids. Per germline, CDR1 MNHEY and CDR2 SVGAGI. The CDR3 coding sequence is TGTGCCAGCAGTCCCCGGACTAGCGGGGGGGGCGAGCAGTACGTC. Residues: CASSPRTSGGGEQYV.

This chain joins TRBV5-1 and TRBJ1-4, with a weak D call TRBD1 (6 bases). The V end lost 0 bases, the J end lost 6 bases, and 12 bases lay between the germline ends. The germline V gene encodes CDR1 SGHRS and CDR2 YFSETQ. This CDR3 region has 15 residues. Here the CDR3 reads CASSLVPGGYEKLFF. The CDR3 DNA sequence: TGCGCCAGCAGCTTGGTTCCGGGGGGCTATGAAAAACTGTTTTTT.

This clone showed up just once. The chain's CDR3 is CASSPLFLSGEAPDTQYF. The CDR3 DNA reads TGTGCCAGCAGTCCACTATTCCTTAGCGGGGAGGCCCCAGATACGCAGTATTTT. This sequence joins TRBV6-6 and TRBJ2-3; 8 bases agree with TRBD2. J was trimmed by 4 bases and V by 5 bases; bases with no gene match: 17. From germline, CDR1 is MNHNY and CDR2 SVGAGI (reference sequence). CDR3 length: 18 amino acids.

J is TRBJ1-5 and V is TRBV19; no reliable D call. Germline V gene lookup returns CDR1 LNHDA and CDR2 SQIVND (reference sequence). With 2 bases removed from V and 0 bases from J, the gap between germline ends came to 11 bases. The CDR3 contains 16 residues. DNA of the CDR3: TGTGCCAGTAGTATATTTTTACAGACTAGCAATCAGCCCCAGCATTTT. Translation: CASSIFLQTSNQPQHF. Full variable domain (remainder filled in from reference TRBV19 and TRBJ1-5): DGGITQSPKYLFRKEGQNVTLSCEQNLNHDAMYWYRQDPGQGLRLIYYSQIVNDFQKGDIAEGYSVSREKKESFPLTVTSAQKNPTAFYLCASSIFLQTSNQPQHFGDGTRLSIL.

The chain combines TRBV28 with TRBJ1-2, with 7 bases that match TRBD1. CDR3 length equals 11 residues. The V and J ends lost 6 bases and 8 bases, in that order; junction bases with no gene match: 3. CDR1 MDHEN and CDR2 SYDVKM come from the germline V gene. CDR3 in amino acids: CASRQGEGYTF. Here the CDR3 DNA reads TGTGCCAGCAGGCAGGGGGAGGGCTACACCTTC.

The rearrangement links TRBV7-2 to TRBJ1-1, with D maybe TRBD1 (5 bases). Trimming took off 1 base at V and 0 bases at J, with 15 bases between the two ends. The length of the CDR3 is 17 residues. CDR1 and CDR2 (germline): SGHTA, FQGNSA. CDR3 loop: CASSLGSGGSMNTEAFF. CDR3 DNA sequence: TGTGCCAGCAGCTTAGGGTCGGGGGGTAGTATGAACACTGAAGCTTTCTTT. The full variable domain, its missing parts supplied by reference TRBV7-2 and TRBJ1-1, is GAGVSQSPSNKVTEKGKDVELRCDPISGHTALYWYRQSLGQGLEFLIYFQGNSAPDKSGLPSDRFSAERTGGSVSTLTIQRTQQEDSAVYLCASSLGSGGSMNTEAFFGQGTRLTVV.

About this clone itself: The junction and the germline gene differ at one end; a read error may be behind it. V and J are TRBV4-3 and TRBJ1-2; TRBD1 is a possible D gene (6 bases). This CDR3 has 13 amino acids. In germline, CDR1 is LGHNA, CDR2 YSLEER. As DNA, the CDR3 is TGCGCCAGCAGCCAAGATGGGACAAGACAAGGGAACTTC. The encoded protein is CASSQDGTRQGNF.

The DNA for the CDR3 is TGCAGTGCTAGTACTGCTTATAATGAGCAGTTCTTC. This codes for CSASTAYNEQFF. The gene calls are TRBV20-1 and TRBJ2-1; D remains ambiguous. The CDR3 has 12 residues. Per the germline V gene, CDR1 is DFQATT and CDR2 is SNEGSKA (reference sequence). V lost 3 bases and J 7 bases, leaving 10 bases between the germline ends.

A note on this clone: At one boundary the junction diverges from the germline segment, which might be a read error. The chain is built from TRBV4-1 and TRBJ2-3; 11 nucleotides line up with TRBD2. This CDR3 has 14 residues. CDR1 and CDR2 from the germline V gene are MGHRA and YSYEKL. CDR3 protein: CASSQDLGTSGIHF. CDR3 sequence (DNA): TGCGCCAGCAGCCAAGATCTTGGGACTAGCGGAATCCATTTT.

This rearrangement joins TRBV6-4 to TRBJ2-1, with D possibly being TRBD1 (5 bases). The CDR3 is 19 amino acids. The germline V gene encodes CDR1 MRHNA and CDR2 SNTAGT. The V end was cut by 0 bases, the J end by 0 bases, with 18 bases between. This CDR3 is CASSDSTAQGFSSYNEQFF. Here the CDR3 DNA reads TGTGCCAGCAGTGACTCTACCGCTCAGGGCTTCAGCTCCTACAATGAGCAGTTCTTC.

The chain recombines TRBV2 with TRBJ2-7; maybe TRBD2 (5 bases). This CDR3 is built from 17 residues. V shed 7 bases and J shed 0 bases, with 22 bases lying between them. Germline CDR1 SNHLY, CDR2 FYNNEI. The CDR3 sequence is CASTRKWEPLSSYEQYV. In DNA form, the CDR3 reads TGTGCCAGCACCCGTAAATGGGAGCCACTTAGCTCCTACGAGCAGTACGTC.